This is a list of T cell receptor beta chains from one sample in a study of response to subunit inactivated influenza vaccine. One entry per CDR3 protein results from TCRdb running MiXCR on the RT-PCR reads. This table holds approximately 520,000 distinct CDR3 sequences, approximately 16% found once. Sample: CD4+ T cells sorted from PBMCs, taken around 25 months after vaccination. The receptors here all came from a man aged 50 to 69 who received an inactivated influenza vaccine. Each CDR3 is given with its conserved first and last residue. Fields, in order: J gene, clone size, D gene, V gene, CDR3 DNA, CDR3 protein. D genes are given only for firm matches. Clone size is not always given. Where it is, it says once, few, many or a class for expanded clones.

TRBJ1-6	many	NA	TRBV12-3/TRBV12-4	TGTGCCAGCCCAATCCGGATCCCACCCCTCCACTTT	CASPIRIPPLHF
TRBJ1-1	NA	TRBD1	TRBV20-1	TGCAGTACCGGGACAGAGGTTAACACTGAAGCTTTCTTT	CSTGTEVNTEAFF
TRBJ2-7	few	TRBD1	TRBV6-2/TRBV6-3	TGTGCCAGCAGTCAAAGGACAGGGGGCATGGTCGAGCAGTACTTC	CASSQRTGGMVEQYF
TRBJ2-1	many	NA	TRBV5-1	TGCGCCAGCAGCTTGGTGTCAGGCGACTACAATGAGCAGTTCTTC	CASSLVSGDYNEQFF
TRBJ1-1	NA	NA	TRBV20-1	TGCAGTGCTAGAGCGGGGTTCGGGACTGAAGCTTTCTTT	CSARAGFGTEAFF
TRBJ2-5	many	TRBD1	TRBV20-1	TGCAGTGCAACCGGACAGGGGTTCCGTCAGTACTTC	CSATGQGFRQYF
TRBJ1-1	many	NA	TRBV7-9	TGTGCCAGCAGCTTAGAAGGGGGGACTGAAGCTTTCTTT	CASSLEGGTEAFF
TRBJ2-2	NA	TRBD1	TRBV27	TGTGCCAGCAGTTACAGGGGGGTCAACACCGGGGAGCTGTTTTTT	CASSYRGVNTGELFF
TRBJ2-7	few	TRBD1	TRBV6-2/TRBV6-3	TGTGCCAGCAGTGCATCCGGGACAGGGGTCTTCTACGAGCAGTACTTC	CASSASGTGVFYEQYF
TRBJ2-3	NA	NA	TRBV25-1	TGTGCCAGCAGCGCCACAGGTACTTGGTCGCAGTATTTT	CASSATGTWSQYF
TRBJ1-5	NA	TRBD1	TRBV6-1	TGTGCCAGCAGTGCCGGACAGGCAAATCAGCCCCAGCATTTT	CASSAGQANQPQHF
TRBJ2-1	few	NA	TRBV11-3	TGTGCCAGCAGCTTAGGCCGGGACGCATACTACAATGAGCAGTTCTTC	CASSLGRDAYYNEQFF
TRBJ2-7	NA	TRBD2	TRBV29-1	TGCAGCGTCCATGCGGCGGGAGGAATGGACGAGCAGTACTTC	CSVHAAGGMDEQYF
TRBJ1-2	few	TRBD1	TRBV12-3/TRBV12-4	TGTGCCAGCAGTGACAGGGGCGGCTACACCTTC	CASSDRGGYTF
TRBJ2-7	many	TRBD2	TRBV20-1	TGCAGTGCTAGAGATTTAGGGACTAGCGGGAATGTGCAGTACTTC	CSARDLGTSGNVQYF
TRBJ2-1	NA	TRBD2	TRBV4-3	TGCGCCAGCAGCCAAGACTATTTTAAGTTGGCGGGAGGAGCTACAGTTCTGTTCTTC	CASSQDYFKLAGGATVLFF
TRBJ2-7	NA	NA	TRBV5-1	TGCGCCAGCTTTACAGGCCCGCAGACCTACGAGCAGTACTTC	CASFTGPQTYEQYF
TRBJ1-2	NA	TRBD1	TRBV20-1	TGCAGTGCTGACGCCGGGACAGGGATCTATGGCTACACCTTC	CSADAGTGIYGYTF
TRBJ2-3	few	NA	TRBV5-1	TGCGCCAGCAGCCACAGGGCCAGCGTGTCCGATACGCAGTATTTT	CASSHRASVSDTQYF
TRBJ1-2	few	NA	TRBV18	TGTGCCAGCTCCCTACAGGCTAACTATGGCTACACCTTC	CASSLQANYGYTF
TRBJ2-3	NA	TRBD2	TRBV5-1	TGCGCCAGCAGGCGGACTAGCGGGGGGGCCACAGATACGCAGTATTTT	CASRRTSGGATDTQYF
TRBJ1-1	NA	TRBD1	TRBV6-1	TGTGCCAGCAGTGGTGGACAGGGTGGCGGCACTGAAGCTTTCTTT	CASSGGQGGGTEAFF
TRBJ2-5	few	NA	TRBV19	TGTGCCAGTAGTAGGGCTAGTAAAGAGACCCAGTACTTC	CASSRASKETQYF
TRBJ2-7	NA	NA	TRBV29-1	TGCAGCGTTGAGGGCAGAGGAACCTACGAGCAGTACTTC	CSVEGRGTYEQYF
TRBJ1-2	few	NA	TRBV4-2	TGTGCCAGCAGCCGAGGGGAGGTGGATGGCTACACCTTC	CASSRGEVDGYTF
TRBJ2-1	NA	TRBD2	TRBV6-5	TGTGCCAGCAGTTACCAGGTAGCGGGAAATGACAGACTGTTCTTC	CASSYQVAGNDRLFF
TRBJ2-7	NA	TRBD1	TRBV6-1	TGTGCCAGCAGTGGGGGACAGGGGTTCTACGAGCAGTACTTC	CASSGGQGFYEQYF
TRBJ2-3	many	TRBD1	TRBV10-3	TGTGCCATCAGTCGACCGGGACAGGGTATTGGCACAGATACGCAGTATTTT	CAISRPGQGIGTDTQYF
TRBJ2-1	NA	TRBD2	TRBV5-1	TGCGCCAGCAAAGAAGGGCGGGAGGGCCGCCAGTTCTTC	CASKEGREGRQFF
TRBJ1-6	few	NA	TRBV4-3	TGCGCCAGCAGCCAAGATCCTGGCACACCCCTCCACTTT	CASSQDPGTPLHF
TRBJ2-2	NA	TRBD1	TRBV4-1	TGCGCCAGCAGCCAATCGGGCCACGCAGGGGGTGATGGGGAGCTGTTTTTT	CASSQSGHAGGDGELFF
TRBJ1-6	many	TRBD1	TRBV5-1	TGCGCCAGCAGCTCGGGACAGGACTATTCACCCCTCCACTTT	CASSSGQDYSPLHF
TRBJ1-1	few	NA	TRBV12-3/TRBV12-4	TGTGCCAGCGGAAGAGGGCAAGGGAACCCTGAAGCTTTCTTT	CASGRGQGNPEAFF
TRBJ2-1	NA	NA	TRBV5-1	TGCGCCAGCAGGGAGGTAGCGGAGTACAATGAGCAGTTCTTC	CASREVAEYNEQFF
TRBJ1-1	many	NA	TRBV7-2	TGTGCCAGCAGCTTAGTGTGGGGGGGTCAGAACACTGAAGCTTTCTTT	CASSLVWGGQNTEAFF
TRBJ1-5	NA	NA	TRBV7-2	TGTGCCAGCAAACTAGGGGGGGGCTGGGGGCCCCAGCATTTT	CASKLGGGWGPQHF
TRBJ2-6	few	NA	TRBV6-5	TGTGCCAGCAGTTACGAGTTTATAGGTTTCTCTGGGGCCAACGTCCTGACTTTC	CASSYEFIGFSGANVLTF
TRBJ2-2	NA	NA	TRBV9	TGTGCCAGCGGAGCGAACACCGGGGAGCTGTTTTTT	CASGANTGELFF
TRBJ2-2	NA	NA	TRBV27	TGTGCCGGCCGTCAGGCCTGGAACACCGGGGAGCTGTTTTTT	CAGRQAWNTGELFF
TRBJ2-1	few	NA	TRBV7-9	TGTGCCAGCAGTAGGAGCGGGCCTTACAATGAGCAGTTCTTC	CASSRSGPYNEQFF
TRBJ1-1	NA	NA	TRBV10-2	TGCGCCAGCAGTGCTAGTTTTAACACTGAAGCTTTCTTT	CASSASFNTEAFF
TRBJ1-2	NA	NA	TRBV9	TGTGCCAGCAGCGTAGGAGGTGCAGGTTCGGATGGCTACACCTTC	CASSVGGAGSDGYTF
TRBJ1-5	NA	NA	TRBV4-3	TGCGCCAGCCTTGGGGGCCCCATTCAGCCCCAGCATTTT	CASLGGPIQPQHF
TRBJ1-1	NA	NA	TRBV12-3/TRBV12-4	TGTGCCAGCAGTTCCGGGGCCAGGGGACCTGAAGCTTTCTTT	CASSSGARGPEAFF
TRBJ2-1	NA	NA	TRBV6-1	TGTGCCAGCAGTCCGTGGGGGGGGCTGGAAGGCTACAATGAGCAGTTCTTC	CASSPWGGLEGYNEQFF
TRBJ1-2	NA	NA	TRBV4-1	TGCGCCAGCAGGGGGGGCAGGGAGGAGAAAAACACCTTC	CASRGGREEKNTF
TRBJ1-6	NA	NA	TRBV7-8	TGTGCCAGCAGCCAGACCTTGCCAGCAGCAAATAATTCACCCCTCCACTTT	CASSQTLPAANNSPLHF
TRBJ2-5	NA	TRBD2	TRBV20-1	TGCAGTGCTAGAGGGGATAGCGGGAGGTCAGAGACCCAGTACTTC	CSARGDSGRSETQYF
TRBJ1-1	few	NA	TRBV4-1	TGCGCCAGCAGCCAATCTTGGACGGGCGCTGAAGCTTTCTTT	CASSQSWTGAEAFF
TRBJ2-7	few	NA	TRBV15	TGTGCCACCAGCAGAGATCTGGGCAGGTCCGAGCAGTACTTC	CATSRDLGRSEQYF